This TCR beta chain originates from a study of blood T cell repertoires in COVID-19. Study-wide context: Whether acute or convalescent, the COVID-19 samples came from the United States, Italy and Spain. T cells, B-cell-depleted T cells, or PBMCs supplied cDNA or gDNA.

In the original processing: Quantification of nucleated cells was approximated via reference gene primer amplification. The method was immunoSEQ multiplex PCR; TCRdb's version includes in-frame clones alone and lacks a portion of them. That table gives V, J and clone size, and the DNA gave D and trimming. The sample lists approximately 210,000 clones; around 89% were seen once. This clone is classed as medium-sized. The germline V and J ends were trimmed by 8 bases and 8 bases, with 14 bases remaining between them. CDR3 length: 12 amino acids. Germline V gene sequence: CDR1 KGHDR, CDR2 SFDVKD. Input material: peripheral blood. The V call is TRBV24-1, the J call TRBJ1-2; no clear D gene. The receptor comes from a human donor in a cohort sampled during active COVID-19. CDR3 in amino acids: CATTLGGSGYTF. In nucleotides, the CDR3 is TGTGCCACCACCCTCGGCGGGAGCGGCTACACCTTC.